The 21 T cell receptor beta chains given below trace back to one sample, sequenced in a study of Ad26.COV2.S vaccination and SARS-CoV-2 variants. Profiled with immunoSEQ multiplex PCR; TCRdb holds only in-frame clones, not every one. Of some 320,000 clones detected, 86% appear once; the ten largest clones hold around 1.9%. The treatment here: roughly 19 received Ad26.COV2.S at low or high dose, single or two shots; about 5 received placebo; per-sample allocation not given. Sampling was performed 63 days after the first vaccine or placebo injection. The sequenced sample was peripheral blood, obtained in a trial of Ad26.COV2.S vaccine versus placebo. The receptor source for this set is a person between 18 and 60 years old who received the Ad26.COV2.S COVID-19 vaccine or a placebo.

The J gene is TRBJ1-2, the V gene TRBV16; 7 bases fit TRBD1. Germline V gene sequence: CDR1 KGHSY, CDR2 FQNENV. The V segment lost 2 bases and the J segment 0 bases; nucleotides outside the gene matches: 0. The CDR3 sequence is 14 residues long. CDR3 coding DNA: TGTGCCAGCAGCCAAGACAGGGCTAACTATGGCTACACCTTC. It is translated as CASSQDRANYGYTF.

This clone showed up just a few times. J is TRBJ2-4 and V is TRBV2; a weak D match, TRBD2 (6 bases). Trimming cost V 2 bases and J 3 bases, with 17 bases left between them. The CDR3 runs to 17 residues. Germline values: CDR1 SNHLY, CDR2 FYNNEI. This chain's CDR3 is CASSEWGGSIVKNIQYF. The CDR3, as DNA: TGTGCCAGCAGTGAATGGGGAGGTAGTATTGTCAAAAACATTCAGTACTTC.

A few counts support this clone. The chain employs TRBV6-5 and TRBJ1-1; no definite D call. CDR1 MNHEY and CDR2 SVGAGI come from the germline V gene. V lost 2 bases to trimming and J lost 3 bases, with 7 bases between them. This CDR3 spans 13 amino acids. The CDR3 DNA is TGTGCCAGCAGTTACGACACCTACACTGAAGCTTTCTTT. It yields the protein CASSYDTYTEAFF.

The V gene is TRBV7-2, the J gene TRBJ1-5; no definite D call. Germline loops: CDR1 SGHTA, CDR2 FQGNSA. V lost 1 base and J 3 bases, leaving 7 bases between the germline ends. CDR3 size: 14 residues. This chain's CDR3 is CASSLGRTNQPQHF. The CDR3 nucleotides are TGTGCCAGCAGCTTAGGCAGGACCAATCAGCCCCAGCATTTT.

CDR3 loop: CASRTGTGGLNEQFF. The CDR3 coding sequence is TGTGCCAGCAGAACCGGGACAGGGGGCTTAAATGAGCAGTTCTTC. The chain employs TRBV11-2 and TRBJ2-1; 12 positions match TRBD1. The CDR3 runs to 15 residues. The V segment lost 6 bases and the J segment 7 bases; nucleotides outside the gene matches: 7. Germline CDR1 SGHAT, CDR2 FQNNGV.

The chain combines TRBV9 with TRBJ1-2; the match to TRBD1 covers 7 bases. The length of the CDR3 is 16 residues. V gave up 0 bases and J gave up 3 bases; unmatched junction bases: 8. Germline lookup yields CDR1 SGDLS and CDR2 YYNGEE. CDR3 in amino acids: CASSVAEGAMYYGYTF. CDR3 nucleotide sequence: TGTGCCAGCAGCGTAGCTGAGGGGGCGATGTACTATGGCTACACCTTC.

This clone appeared once. Written as DNA, the CDR3 is TGTGCCAGTAGTAAAATTGGCTCGGGACAGGGCATCTATGGCTACACCTTC. Its protein product is CASSKIGSGQGIYGYTF. This chain joins TRBV19 and TRBJ1-2, with TRBD1 identical over 9 bases. CDR1 and CDR2 (germline): LNHDA, SQIVND (reference sequence). V shed 4 bases, J shed 4 bases, and the junction held 13 bases outside the gene matches. This CDR3 has 17 residues.

J is TRBJ2-4 and V is TRBV5-1; 8 positions agree with TRBD1. The germline V gene encodes CDR1 SGHRS and CDR2 YFSETQ. V lost 6 bases and J lost 6; bases outside the gene matches: 5. There are 13 residues in the CDR3. The CDR3 region has the DNA TGCGCCAGCAAAGGACAGGGTTTAAACATTCAGTACTTC. This codes for CASKGQGLNIQYF.

V usage is TRBV18 and J usage is TRBJ2-2; D is unclear. There are 13 residues in the CDR3. Germline CDR1 and CDR2: KGHSH and LQKENI. V was shortened by 6 bases and J by 1 base, with 6 bases between the two germline ends. The CDR3 loop is CASSAKNTGELFF. The CDR3 DNA is TGTGCCAGCTCTGCGAAGAACACCGGGGAGCTGTTTTTT.

The chain joins TRBV30 to TRBJ2-3, with 7 positions matching TRBD2. V trimming: 1 base; J trimming: 2 bases; junction bases outside the gene matches: 6. This CDR3 region has 15 residues. Per germline, CDR1 GTSNPN and CDR2 SVGIG (reference sequence). The CDR3: CAWSGPTSITDTQYF. CDR3 sequence (DNA): TGTGCCTGGAGTGGACCGACTAGCATCACAGATACGCAGTATTTT.

The chain links TRBV29-1 to TRBJ2-1; TRBD1 agrees at 7 bases. Trimming at V came to 2 bases and at J to 0 bases, leaving 10 bases not matched to a gene. Germline CDR1 SQVTM, CDR2 ANQGSEA. This CDR3 has 17 residues. CDR3 DNA: TGCAGCGTTGAAATGCCGGGACAGTTCTACTCCTACAATGAGCAGTTCTTC. Its translation is CSVEMPGQFYSYNEQFF.

The chain is built from TRBV7-2 and TRBJ2-2; D gene ambiguous. This CDR3 comprises 13 residues. V was shortened by 3 bases and J by 3 bases, with 5 bases between the two germline ends. The germline gives CDR1 SGHTA, CDR2 FQGNSA. The CDR3 DNA follows: TGTGCCAGCAGCTTCTATGACACCGGGGAGCTGTTTTTT. This gives the protein CASSFYDTGELFF.

The rearrangement joins TRBV6-2 or TRBV6-3 to TRBJ2-5; 7 bases are a match to TRBD2. The CDR3 is 15 amino acids. V dropped 4 bases and J dropped 5; count of bases not matched to a gene: 10. The V gene's germline CDR1 is MNHEY and CDR2 SVGEGT. This chain's CDR3 is CASSSGGGRGETQYF. The CDR3 coding sequence is TGTGCCAGCAGTTCTGGGGGAGGGAGAGGGGAGACCCAGTACTTC.

This sequence joins TRBV7-9 and TRBJ2-3; D may match TRBD1 or TRBD2 (6 bases each). Germline loops: CDR1 SEHNR, CDR2 FQNEAQ (reference sequence). V gave up 4 bases and J gave up 6 bases, with 17 bases separating them. The CDR3 loop spans 15 amino acids. The CDR3 protein is CASSSQGGTADTQYF. CDR3 DNA sequence: TGTGCCAGCAGCTCACAAGGGGGGACCGCCGATACGCAGTATTTT.

This sequence joins TRBV6-5 and TRBJ1-1; D gene uncertain. CDR1 MNHEY and CDR2 SVGAGI come from the germline V gene. Deletions cut 6 bases from V and 1 base from J, with 12 bases between. The CDR3 has 14 amino acids. CDR3 in amino acids: CASSQSSKNTEAFF. Here the CDR3 DNA reads TGTGCCAGCAGCCAGAGCAGCAAGAACACTGAAGCTTTCTTT.

The chain is built from TRBV20-1 and TRBJ1-6; maybe TRBD1 (6 bases). Trimming removed 3 bases at V and 3 bases at J, with 9 bases between. Germline V gene data show CDR1 as DFQATT and CDR2 as SNEGSKA (reference sequence). The CDR3 totals 14 residues. CDR3 DNA: TGCAGTGCTAGTGGGGGCATCTATAATTCACCCCTCCACTTT. This encodes CSASGGIYNSPLHF.

As DNA, the CDR3 is TGCGCCAGCAGCTTGGGGGGTTTATACTTAGGGCGAGGGAACGAGCAGTACTTC. Translating gives CASSLGGLYLGRGNEQYF. This chain links TRBV5-1 with TRBJ2-7; D may be TRBD2 (5 bases). The CDR3 length is 18 residues. Trimming removed 0 bases at V and 5 bases at J, with 24 bases between. Germline values: CDR1 SGHRS, CDR2 YFSETQ.

In its sample, this clone was seen a few times. Other DNA variants within this sample encode the same CDR3. CDR3 DNA: TGTGCCAGCTCCAGGGACACTGAAGCTTTCTTT. This translates into CASSRDTEAFF. The chain combines TRBV18 with TRBJ1-1, with a weak D call TRBD1 (5 bases). Trimming left V 6 bases short and J 3 bases short, with 5 bases between. The CDR3 totals 11 residues. Germline V gene sequence: CDR1 KGHSH, CDR2 LQKENI.

This chain joins TRBV5-1 and TRBJ1-6; D is unresolved. Between the trimmed V and J ends, which lost 5 bases and 7 bases, there was a span of 13 bases. CDR1 and CDR2 (germline): SGHRS, YFSETQ. The CDR3 runs 14 residues. The CDR3 DNA sequence: TGCGCCAGCAGGGTTGACAACCTAAATTCACCCCTCCACTTT. Translated: CASRVDNLNSPLHF.

The rearrangement uses TRBV19 and TRBJ1-6; D uncertain. With 5 bases removed from V and 7 bases from J, the gap between germline ends came to 15 bases. The CDR3 covers 15 residues. Germline loops: CDR1 LNHDA, CDR2 SQIVND (reference sequence). CDR3 nucleotide sequence: TGTGCCAGTAGTCCTATGGGGAGCCTCAATTCACCCCTCCACTTT. Its protein product is CASSPMGSLNSPLHF.

The chain has TRBV5-1 and TRBJ1-5, with TRBD1 matching 9 bases. Trimming took 0 bases from V and 5 from J; bases not matched to a gene: 6. The CDR3 consists of 16 residues. Germline values: CDR1 SGHRS, CDR2 YFSETQ. The CDR3 DNA sequence: TGCGCCAGCAGCTTGGGGGACAGGGTTGGGGATCAGCCCCAGCATTTT. Its protein product is CASSLGDRVGDQPQHF.